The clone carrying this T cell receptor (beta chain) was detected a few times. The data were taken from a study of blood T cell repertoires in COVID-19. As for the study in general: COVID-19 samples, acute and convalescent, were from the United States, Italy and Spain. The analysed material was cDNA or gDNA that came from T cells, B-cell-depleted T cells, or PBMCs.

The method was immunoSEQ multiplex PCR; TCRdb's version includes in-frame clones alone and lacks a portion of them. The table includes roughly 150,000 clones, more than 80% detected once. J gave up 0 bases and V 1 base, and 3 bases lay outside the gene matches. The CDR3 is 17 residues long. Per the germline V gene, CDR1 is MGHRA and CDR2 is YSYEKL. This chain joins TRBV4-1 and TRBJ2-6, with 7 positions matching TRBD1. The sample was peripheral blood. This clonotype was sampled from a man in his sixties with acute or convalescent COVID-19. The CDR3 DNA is TGCGCCAGCAGCCAAGTGGGACAGAACTCTGGGGCCAACGTCCTGACTTTC. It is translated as CASSQVGQNSGANVLTF.